This TCR beta chain came from a study of CXCR3-negative and CXCR3-positive naive CD8 T cells. Broader study findings: Each naive subset displayed comparably high diversity, whereas memory CD8+ cells displayed much lower diversity. Memory cells differed in TRBV-TRBJ usage, but naive CXCR3-negative and CXCR3-positive cells had similar usage. Surface CD5 was comparable between naive subsets; TCR strength was inferred from TRB CDR3 properties.

Concerning this clonotype itself: The antigen remains unidentified.

Every CD8+ T cell subset underwent triplicate sorting at some 300,000 cells apiece. The CDR3 is 15 residues long. 5' RACE with UMI labels generated the TRB cDNA libraries. TCRdb re-called the 5' RACE reads and gives one entry per CDR3 protein, without DNA. The sample features around 41,000 distinct CDR3 sequences, with around 10% in its top ten. Material for sequencing was memory CD8+ T cells from blood. The chain joins TRBV12-3 or TRBV12-4 to TRBJ2-7; absent DNA, TCRdb's TRBD1 call cannot be checked. The receptor's source is a human donor in good health. Some clones in this sample may be carry-over from other donors' samples. The CDR3 protein is CASSPPGQGAYEQYF.